This is a list of T cell receptor beta chains from one sample in a study of blood T cell repertoires in COVID-19. Libraries were prepared by immunoSEQ multiplex PCR; TCRdb keeps only in-frame clonotypes and omits some of them. The repertoire holds 100,000 to 150,000 clones, with approximately 82% as singletons. The material sequenced was peripheral blood. Source of these receptors: a woman aged 45 to 65 with acute or convalescent COVID-19. The CDR3 runs from the conserved cysteine through the conserved F or W. D genes are given only for firm matches. Size is omitted from some rows. Given values are once, few, many or a class for expanded clones.

TRBJ1-5	NA	NA	TRBV10-3	CAISESGRSSGNQPQHF	TGTGCCATCAGTGAGTCGGGGAGAAGTTCAGGCAATCAGCCCCAGCATTTT
TRBJ1-4	NA	NA	TRBV5-6	CASSSLRAGNEKLFF	TGTGCCAGCAGCTCCCTTAGGGCAGGGAATGAAAAACTGTTTTTT
TRBJ1-1	NA	NA	TRBV7-2	CASSLEQVWYTEAFF	TGTGCCAGCAGCTTAGAACAGGTTTGGTACACTGAAGCTTTCTTT
TRBJ2-3	once	TRBD2	TRBV6-5	CASRTSGGTDTQYF	TGTGCCAGCAGAACTAGCGGGGGCACAGATACGCAGTATTTT
TRBJ1-1	NA	NA	TRBV10-3	CAISAGTEAFF	TGTGCCATCAGTGCCGGGACTGAAGCTTTCTTT
TRBJ1-1	few	NA	TRBV5-4	CASSPARGNTEAFF	TGTGCCAGCAGCCCCGCCAGGGGGAACACTGAAGCTTTCTTT
TRBJ1-4	NA	NA	TRBV5-1	CASSLQQLNEKLFF	TGCGCCAGCAGCTTGCAACAATTGAATGAAAAACTGTTTTTT
TRBJ1-1	NA	NA	TRBV2	CASSYRVLNTEAFF	TGTGCCAGCAGTTACAGGGTTTTGAACACTGAAGCTTTCTTT
TRBJ2-2	NA	NA	TRBV3-1/TRBV3-2	CASSSSSARSNTGELFF	TGTGCCAGCAGTAGTTCTAGCGCCAGATCGAACACCGGGGAGCTGTTTTTT
TRBJ2-1	NA	NA	TRBV28	CASMRAFSYNEQFF	TGTGCCAGCATGAGGGCCTTCTCCTACAATGAGCAGTTCTTC
TRBJ2-1	NA	TRBD2	TRBV4-1	CASSQRGGGSYNEQFF	TGCGCCAGCAGCCAAAGAGGCGGGGGCTCCTACAATGAGCAGTTCTTC
TRBJ1-6	NA	NA	TRBV2	CASRIDSNNSPLHF	TGTGCCAGCAGGATTGACAGTAATAATTCACCCCTCCACTTT
TRBJ1-2	few	NA	TRBV15	CATSRDKGQPYGYTF	TGTGCCACCAGCAGAGATAAAGGACAGCCCTATGGCTACACCTTC
TRBJ2-2	NA	NA	TRBV2	CASSAGLNTGELFF	TGTGCCAGCAGTGCGGGTCTAAACACCGGGGAGCTGTTTTTT
TRBJ2-7	NA	NA	TRBV27	CASSFSGLYEQYF	TGTGCCAGCAGTTTTTCGGGATTATACGAGCAGTACTTC
TRBJ1-2	NA	NA	TRBV7-9	CASSWEGGYTF	TGTGCCAGCAGCTGGGAGGGAGGCTACACCTTC
TRBJ2-5	NA	TRBD1	TRBV11-1	CASTSDRDRETQYF	TGTGCCAGCACCAGTGACCGGGACAGGGAGACCCAGTACTTC
TRBJ1-1	NA	TRBD1	TRBV3-1/TRBV3-2	CASSQRTGLGNTEAFF	TGTGCCAGCAGCCAGAGGACAGGTTTGGGGAACACTGAAGCTTTCTTT
TRBJ2-1	NA	TRBD2	TRBV6-5	CASCRSGGYNEQFF	TGTGCCAGCTGCCGTAGCGGGGGCTACAATGAGCAGTTCTTC
TRBJ1-2	NA	NA	TRBV2	CASSGQVFSNYGYTF	TGTGCCAGCAGTGGACAGGTTTTTTCGAACTATGGCTACACCTTC
TRBJ1-1	NA	NA	TRBV4-1	CASSPPPGVMNTEAFF	TGCGCCAGCAGCCCCCCCCCGGGGGTCATGAACACTGAAGCTTTCTTT
TRBJ2-3	NA	NA	TRBV28	CASSWRDTQYF	TGTGCCAGCAGCTGGAGGGATACGCAGTATTTT
TRBJ2-3	NA	TRBD2	TRBV5-4	CASSSSSGRAGTDTQYF	TGTGCCAGCAGCTCCTCTAGCGGGAGGGCCGGCACAGATACGCAGTATTTT
TRBJ2-5	NA	NA	TRBV18	CASSRQEQETQYF	TGTGCCAGCTCACGTCAGGAACAAGAGACCCAGTACTTC
TRBJ2-3	few	NA	TRBV19	CASSIGEQTDTQYF	TGTGCCAGTAGTATAGGGGAGCAGACAGATACGCAGTATTTT
TRBJ1-2	NA	NA	TRBV19	CASTGNAEGYTF	TGTGCCAGTACGGGGAATGCGGAAGGCTACACCTTC
TRBJ2-3	NA	NA	TRBV10-1	CASSEFASIPDTQYF	TGCGCCAGCAGTGAGTTTGCTAGCATCCCAGATACGCAGTATTTT
TRBJ1-4	NA	TRBD1	TRBV9	CASSPGTAVRNEKLFF	TGTGCCAGCAGCCCCGGGACAGCGGTTAGAAATGAAAAACTGTTTTTT
TRBJ2-2	once	NA	TRBV5-4	CASSSEVANTGELFF	TGTGCCAGCAGCAGTGAGGTAGCGAACACCGGGGAGCTGTTTTTT
TRBJ1-4	NA	TRBD1	TRBV24-1	CATSDFQGGYEKLFF	TGTGCCACCAGTGATTTTCAGGGGGGCTACGAAAAACTGTTTTTT
TRBJ1-6	NA	NA	TRBV10-2	CASSGDRQSRLLHF	TGCGCCAGCAGTGGTGACAGGCAAAGTAGACTCCTCCACTTT
TRBJ2-2	NA	NA	TRBV4-2	CASSQTSLGDTGELFF	TGTGCCAGCAGCCAAACGTCGCTCGGGGACACCGGGGAGCTGTTTTTT
TRBJ2-5	once	TRBD2	TRBV5-5	CASSLGGRGETQYF	TGTGCCAGCAGCTTGGGCGGGAGAGGCGAGACCCAGTACTTC
TRBJ2-5	NA	NA	TRBV28	CASALYQYQETQYF	TGTGCCAGCGCATTATACCAGTATCAAGAGACCCAGTACTTC
TRBJ2-2	NA	NA	TRBV11-2	CASSPTAEGIGELFF	TGTGCCAGCAGCCCAACGGCCGAGGGTATCGGGGAGCTGTTTTTT
TRBJ2-1	NA	NA	TRBV19	CASSIGRYNEQFF	TGTGCCAGCAGTATTGGGAGATACAATGAGCAGTTCTTC
TRBJ1-1	NA	NA	TRBV7-2	CASSLVGILVPNTEAFF	TGTGCCAGCAGCTTAGTCGGGATTTTGGTTCCGAACACTGAAGCTTTCTTT
TRBJ1-3	NA	NA	TRBV10-2	CASMGAGNTIYF	TGCGCCAGCATGGGAGCTGGAAACACCATATATTTT
TRBJ1-2	once	TRBD1	TRBV6-6	CASSLDRVYGYTF	TGTGCCAGCAGCCTTGACAGGGTCTATGGCTACACCTTC
TRBJ2-1	NA	NA	TRBV7-9	CASSLAAGHNEQFF	TGTGCCAGCAGCTTAGCGGCGGGGCACAATGAGCAGTTCTTC
TRBJ2-7	few	NA	TRBV5-1	CASSSPDLYVYEQYF	TGCGCCAGCAGCTCCCCAGACTTGTATGTTTACGAGCAGTACTTC
TRBJ2-5	NA	NA	TRBV7-2	CASSSWGGEETQYF	TGTGCCAGCAGCTCGTGGGGCGGTGAGGAGACCCAGTACTTC
TRBJ1-4	NA	NA	TRBV5-1	CASSLQERGEKLFF	TGCGCCAGCAGCTTGCAAGAACGGGGGGAAAAACTGTTTTTT
TRBJ1-4	once	NA	TRBV4-2	CASSLWGQNEKLFF	TGTGCCAGCAGCCTTTGGGGCCAAAATGAAAAACTGTTTTTT
TRBJ2-7	NA	TRBD2	TRBV7-6	CASSLAVASGYEQYF	TGTGCCAGCAGCTTAGCGGTGGCTAGCGGTTACGAGCAGTACTTC
TRBJ2-1	NA	TRBD2	TRBV5-4	CASSLASGSWENEQFF	TGTGCCAGCAGCCTAGCTAGCGGGAGTTGGGAGAATGAGCAGTTCTTC
TRBJ1-1	NA	TRBD1	TRBV7-9	CASSFGGGGRDTEAFF	TGTGCCAGCAGCTTCGGAGGGGGCGGACGGGACACTGAAGCTTTCTTT
TRBJ1-6	NA	NA	TRBV6-2/TRBV6-3	CASSWLQGSYNSPLHF	TGTGCCAGCAGTTGGTTACAGGGATCCTATAATTCACCCCTCCACTTT
TRBJ1-4	NA	NA	TRBV4-1	CASSATAGPMKEKLFF	TGCGCCAGCAGCGCCACCGCGGGCCCAATGAAGGAAAAACTGTTTTTT
TRBJ1-2	NA	TRBD1	TRBV12-3/TRBV12-4	CASRRGLDYGYTF	TGTGCCAGCAGGAGGGGGCTGGACTATGGCTACACCTTC
TRBJ1-1	NA	NA	TRBV24-1	CATSDGGPEAFF	TGTGCCACCAGTGATGGGGGCCCTGAAGCTTTCTTT
TRBJ1-1	few	NA	TRBV3-1/TRBV3-2	CASSHSGRTEAFF	TGTGCCAGCAGCCACTCAGGGCGGACTGAAGCTTTCTTT
TRBJ2-2	few	NA	TRBV7-6	CASSSYTGELFF	TGTGCCAGCAGCTCCTACACCGGGGAGCTGTTTTTT